A single sample gave rise to the 27 T cell receptor beta chains below, sequenced in a study of cytomegalovirus exposure and HLA in healthy donors. The PCR employed 60 Vbeta primers together with 13 Jbeta primers. Libraries were prepared by immunoSEQ multiplex PCR; TCRdb keeps only in-frame clonotypes and omits some of them. Of about 120,000 clones in the sample, about 80% were seen once. The sample comprised PBMCs. The source is a man in his fifties or sixties in good health and CMV-seropositive.

This clone was recorded a few times. The rearrangement uses TRBV2 and TRBJ2-5, with TRBD2 identical over 7 bases. The CDR3 runs 13 residues. Germline V lookup: CDR1 SNHLY, CDR2 FYNNEI. V shed 3 bases, J shed 5 bases, and the junction held 3 bases outside the gene matches. The CDR3 sequence: CASSEGSGETQYF. Here the CDR3 DNA reads TGTGCCAGCAGTGAGGGTAGCGGGGAGACCCAGTACTTC.

The chain joins TRBV9 to TRBJ1-2; no reliable D call. Trimming pared 0 bases from V and 4 bases from J, leaving 13 bases between. Per the germline V gene, CDR1 is SGDLS and CDR2 is YYNGEE. The CDR3 consists of 15 residues. CDR3 DNA sequence: TGTGCCAGCAGCGTAGGTGGAGGGAACCCCTATGGCTACACCTTC. It is translated as CASSVGGGNPYGYTF. The complete variable domain, with remaining parts taken from reference TRBV9 and TRBJ1-2, reads DSGVTQTPKHLITATGQRVTLRCSPRSGDLSVYWYQQSLDQGLQFLIQYYNGEERAKGNILERFSAQQFPDLHSELNLSSLELGDSALYFCASSVGGGNPYGYTFGSGTRLTVV.

The chain carries TRBV29-1 and TRBJ2-2; D gene uncertain. The CDR3 loop spans 14 amino acids. The germline V and J ends were trimmed by 4 bases and 1 base, with 10 bases remaining between them. Germline loops: CDR1 SQVTM, CDR2 ANQGSEA. The CDR3 DNA reads as TGCAGCGTTGGTTATAGGAGGAACACCGGGGAGCTGTTTTTT. Its protein product is CSVGYRRNTGELFF.

This clone was counted between two and nine times. J is TRBJ2-7 and V is TRBV28, with TRBD2 as a possible D gene (6 bases). This CDR3 contains 14 residues. Germline values: CDR1 MDHEN, CDR2 SYDVKM. The V gene lost 4 bases and the J gene lost 2 bases, with 12 bases spanning the gap. CDR3 coding DNA: TGTGCCAGCAGTTCTCCCGCGGGAACCTACGAGCAGTACTTC. Its protein product is CASSSPAGTYEQYF.

The chain is built from TRBV9 and TRBJ2-2; 9 positions match TRBD2. CDR3 size: 16 residues. Germline trimming cut 1 base from V and 4 bases from J; bases unmatched to any gene: 5. The germline V gene has CDR1 SGDLS and CDR2 YYNGEE. Here the CDR3 reads CASSVFPSGTTGELFF. As DNA, the CDR3 is TGTGCCAGCAGCGTATTTCCTAGCGGGACCACCGGGGAGCTGTTTTTT.

This chain joins TRBV6-1 and TRBJ1-5, with TRBD1 identical over 8 bases. The V gene's germline CDR1 is MNHNS and CDR2 SASEGT. The CDR3 sequence is 18 residues long. Unmatched junction bases numbered 11, after V lost 1 base and J lost 3 bases. The CDR3 DNA reads TGTGCCAGCAGTGAAGATGGGAGACAGGGGAAAACCAATCAGCCCCAGCATTTT. Its protein is CASSEDGRQGKTNQPQHF.

This clone was observed a single time. Its ends do not fully match the called genes, so a read error is possible. This sequence joins TRBV7-9 and TRBJ2-7, with 14 bases fitting TRBD2. The CDR3 has 17 residues. Germline V lookup: CDR1 SEHNR, CDR2 FQNEAQ (reference sequence). The CDR3 DNA sequence: TGTTCCAGCAGCGCCGGGACTAGCGGGAGACACAACTACGAGCAGTACTTC. Protein: CSSSAGTSGRHNYEQYF.

The V and J genes are TRBV11-2 and TRBJ2-2; D uncertain. Germline loops: CDR1 SGHAT, CDR2 FQNNGV. The CDR3 totals 12 residues. Trimming left V 1 base short and J 8 bases short, with 5 bases between. In DNA, the CDR3 is TGTGCCAGCAGCTTAGTAGAAGGGGAGCTGTTTTTT. Protein product: CASSLVEGELFF.

Comments on this clone: The sample has other DNA sequences that encode this CDR3 too. This chain links TRBV7-7 with TRBJ2-3, with 9 positions matching TRBD1. CDR3 length: 15 residues. In germline, CDR1 is SSHAT, CDR2 FNYEAQ (reference sequence). V lost 5 bases to trimming and J lost 0 bases; unmatched junction nucleotides: 3. The CDR3 nucleotides read TGTGCCAGCAGCCTGGGGACAGGGAGCACAGATACGCAGTATTTT. Its protein is CASSLGTGSTDTQYF.

The rearrangement joins TRBV18 to TRBJ1-4; D unresolved. V shed 4 bases and J shed 8 bases, with 17 bases lying between them. The CDR3 covers 15 residues. Germline values: CDR1 KGHSH, CDR2 LQKENI. The CDR3 DNA sequence: TGTGCCAGCTCACAGTCAAGTGGGCCGGCCGAAAAACTGTTTTTT. Amino acid sequence: CASSQSSGPAEKLFF.

The chain recombines TRBV28 with TRBJ2-3; perhaps TRBD1 as D (6 bases). The CDR3 sequence is 16 residues long. Germline values: CDR1 MDHEN, CDR2 SYDVKM. Trimming took 4 bases from V and 1 from J, leaving 15 bases between them. The CDR3 sequence: CASSYLGPGGTDTQYF. The CDR3, as DNA: TGTGCCAGCAGTTACCTAGGGCCAGGGGGCACAGATACGCAGTATTTT.

This clone has only a few counts. The V gene is TRBV2, the J gene TRBJ1-1; D remains ambiguous. CDR1 and CDR2 from the germline V gene are SNHLY and FYNNEI. V lost 6 bases and J 6 bases, leaving 14 bases between the germline ends. The CDR3 contains 13 residues. CDR3 nucleotides: TGTGCCAGCAGGTTTGCACGAGGTGCTGAAGCTTTCTTT. Translation gives CASRFARGAEAFF.

The rearrangement links TRBV11-2 to TRBJ1-1; no clear D. Germline CDR1 is SGHAT and CDR2 is FQNNGV. The CDR3 loop spans 13 amino acids. V was shortened by 2 bases and J by 4 bases, with 8 bases between the two germline ends. The CDR3 sequence is CASSLLLGTEAFF. As DNA, the CDR3 is TGTGCCAGCAGCTTACTCCTAGGCACTGAAGCTTTCTTT.

The V and J genes are TRBV5-1 and TRBJ2-5; 9 positions match TRBD2. V was pared by 4 bases and J by 5 bases, with 9 bases of the junction left unmatched. The CDR3 runs to 15 residues. Germline loops: CDR1 SGHRS, CDR2 YFSETQ. DNA for the CDR3: TGCGCCAGCAGCCGAGGGGACGCGGGGGGGGAGACCCAGTACTTC. Translated: CASSRGDAGGETQYF.

The chain combines TRBV10-2 with TRBJ2-7; TRBD1 agrees at 11 bases. Germline trimming cut 3 bases from V and 3 bases from J; bases unmatched to any gene: 13. The CDR3 loop spans 18 amino acids. In germline, CDR1 is WSHSY, CDR2 SAAADI. The CDR3 reads CASSEGGQGVLSIYEQYF. In nucleotides, the CDR3 is TGCGCCAGCAGTGAAGGGGGACAGGGGGTATTATCCATCTACGAGCAGTACTTC.

This chain uses TRBV29-1 with TRBJ1-6, with 11 nucleotides matching TRBD1. Losses at the gene ends were 5 bases for V and 8 bases for J; bases not matched to a gene: 5. The CDR3 sequence is 14 residues long. Per germline, CDR1 SQVTM and CDR2 ANQGSEA. As DNA, the CDR3 is TGCAGCGTTCGGAAGGGACAGGGGGATTCACCCCTCCACTTT. Translated: CSVRKGQGDSPLHF.

V gene TRBV6-4 combines with J gene TRBJ1-2; a possible D gene is TRBD1 (5 bases). Trimming shortened V by 4 bases and J by 7 bases, and 16 bases separated the two germline ends. The CDR3 totals 14 residues. Germline CDR1 is MRHNA and CDR2 is SNTAGT. CDR3 amino acids: CASSGGPPSSGYTF. DNA of the CDR3: TGTGCCAGCAGTGGGGGCCCACCTTCGAGTGGCTACACCTTC.

This chain uses TRBV10-3 with TRBJ2-7; D is possibly TRBD2 (5 bases). Germline V gene sequence: CDR1 ENHRY, CDR2 SYGVKD. The CDR3 is 14 amino acids. The V and J ends lost 2 bases and 5 bases respectively, with 13 bases between them. The chain's CDR3 is CAISESGLGHEQYF. DNA of the CDR3: TGTGCCATCAGTGAGAGTGGACTTGGACACGAGCAGTACTTC.

This clone was seen a handful of times. This sequence joins TRBV28 and TRBJ1-5, with D perhaps TRBD1 (5 bases). The CDR3 runs to 14 residues. The germline V and J ends were trimmed by 3 bases and 6 bases, with 12 bases remaining between them. CDR1 is MDHEN and CDR2 is SYDVKM in the germline V gene. The CDR3 DNA follows: TGTGCCAGCAGTTTGGTGCGGGGCACTCAGCCCCAGCATTTT. This encodes CASSLVRGTQPQHF.

This sequence joins TRBV6-6 and TRBJ2-7; a weak D match, TRBD2 (5 bases). The V end lost 4 bases, the J end lost 5 bases, and 15 bases lay between the germline ends. Looked up from germline, CDR1 is MNHNY and CDR2 is SVGAGI (reference sequence). The CDR3 runs to 14 residues. CDR3 DNA: TGTGCCAGCAGTTTAGCGTACCTGGCGGACGAGCAGTACTTC. This gives the protein CASSLAYLADEQYF.

The chain uses TRBV5-1 and TRBJ1-1; D uncertain. The V end lost 4 bases, the J end lost 1 base, and 8 bases lay between the germline ends. CDR3 length: 13 residues. Germline lookup yields CDR1 SGHRS and CDR2 YFSETQ. The CDR3 here is CASSDTRNTEAFF. CDR3 bases: TGCGCCAGCAGCGATACTAGGAACACTGAAGCTTTCTTT.

The chain is built from TRBV7-2 and TRBJ1-1, with D uncertain. CDR1 and CDR2 from the germline V gene are SGHTA and FQGNSA. The CDR3 runs 15 residues. Trimming pared 0 bases from V and 1 base from J, leaving 9 bases between. The CDR3, as DNA: TGTGCCAGCAGCTTAGCGCTCAGACAGAACACTGAAGCTTTCTTT. This gives the protein CASSLALRQNTEAFF.

This chain connects TRBV6-1 to TRBJ2-7; D might be TRBD1 (5 bases). The CDR3 runs to 13 residues. Per germline, CDR1 MNHNS and CDR2 SASEGT. Trimming removed 6 bases from V and 6 bases from J, with 15 bases in between. CDR3 loop: CASRSGLVFEQYF. The CDR3 DNA follows: TGTGCCAGCAGGTCAGGGTTGGTCTTCGAGCAGTACTTC.

This chain connects TRBV2 to TRBJ1-6, with D hard to call. This CDR3 has 15 amino acids. Germline loops: CDR1 SNHLY, CDR2 FYNNEI. Trimming took off 7 bases at V and 7 bases at J, with 17 bases between the two ends. The DNA of the CDR3 is TGTGCCAGCAAAATTCGAGACATGGGCAATTCACCCCTCCACTTT. Translated: CASKIRDMGNSPLHF.

This clone has only a few counts. The chain employs TRBV4-2 and TRBJ2-3; weak D call: TRBD2 (5 bases). Trimming took 5 bases from V and 1 from J, leaving 10 bases between them. The germline gives CDR1 LGHNA, CDR2 YNFKEQ. The CDR3 is 14 residues long. The CDR3: CASSIHGGTDTQYF. In DNA, the CDR3 is TGTGCCAGCAGCATACACGGGGGCACAGATACGCAGTATTTT.

This chain connects TRBV7-8 to TRBJ1-6, with D possibly being TRBD1 (6 bases). The CDR3 runs 18 residues. Germline-derived CDR1 and CDR2 are SGHVS and FQNEAQ. Trimming cost V 1 base and J 10 bases, with 23 bases left between them. Written as DNA, the CDR3 is TGTGCCAGCAGCTTAGTAGGATCCCGGGACACTTATGGCTCACCCCTCCACTTT. Translating it yields CASSLVGSRDTYGSPLHF.

This sequence joins TRBV6-6 and TRBJ1-2; weak D call: TRBD1 (5 bases). The CDR3 totals 16 residues. Germline values: CDR1 MNHNY, CDR2 SVGAGI (reference sequence). Trimming cost V 5 bases and J 6 bases, with 22 bases left between them. CDR3 sequence (DNA): TGTGCCAGCAGTAACTGGACACAAATTAAGTCGAATGGCTACACCTTC. Encoded protein: CASSNWTQIKSNGYTF.